Below are 28 T cell receptor beta chains sequenced from a single sample in a study of CD8 T cells in ankylosing spondylitis. In TCRdb, the 5' RACE reads were re-called with MiXCR into one record per CDR3 protein. Of around 770,000 distinct CDR3 sequences detected, around 20% appear once; the ten largest clones hold over 15%. General study results and limits: Made up of roughly 8 highly homologous variants, a TCR beta motif appeared characteristic of ankylosing spondylitis blood.

No antigen has been assigned to these receptors. The sequenced sample was blood, either unsorted or a sorted T cell fraction (not recorded which). Receptor source: a male donor with ankylosing spondylitis.

J is TRBJ2-7 and V is TRBV7-2; 11 nucleotides align to TRBD1. Germline assignment: CDR1 SGHTA and CDR2 FQGNSA. The CDR3 has 15 residues. The J segment lost 3 bases and the V segment lost 5 bases, leaving 6 bases of the junction unmatched. The CDR3 spells CASSPGQGAIYEQYF. The CDR3 bases are TGTGCCAGCAGCCCAGGACAGGGGGCAATCTACGAGCAGTACTTC.

A few counts support this clonotype. The chain is built from TRBV7-9 and TRBJ2-3, with 9 bases that match TRBD1. The CDR3 runs to 15 residues. After removal of 7 bases from V and 2 bases from J, the junction contained 7 bases not matched to a gene. In germline, CDR1 is SEHNR, CDR2 FQNEAQ (reference sequence). In nucleotides, the CDR3 is TGTGCCAGCACCCGGACAGGGGTTATCACAGATACGCAGTATTTT. This codes for CASTRTGVITDTQYF. The complete variable domain, with remaining parts taken from reference TRBV7-9 and TRBJ2-3, reads DTGVSQNPRHKITKRGQNVTFRCDPISEHNRLYWYRQTLGQGPEFLTYFQNEAQLEKSRLLSDRFSAERPKGSFSTLEIQRTEQGDSAMYLCASTRTGVITDTQYFGPGTRLTVL.

Of note for this clonotype: At one end the junction does not follow the germline gene, possibly because of a read error. J is TRBJ2-3 and V is TRBV7-7; D uncertain. Germline CDR1 reads SSHAT; CDR2 reads FNYEAQ (reference sequence). This CDR3 has 13 residues. This chain's CDR3 is CASSLGFSDTQYF. The CDR3 DNA follows: TGTGCTAGCAGCTTAGGTTTCTCAGATACGCAGTATTTT.

The chain joins TRBV29-1 to TRBJ2-5; D may be TRBD1 (6 bases). V gave up 8 bases and J gave up 0 bases, with 10 bases separating them. The V gene's germline CDR1 is SQVTM and CDR2 ANQGSEA. This CDR3 region has 12 residues. The CDR3 reads CSTRTDQETQYF. CDR3 DNA: TGCAGCACGAGGACAGACCAAGAGACCCAGTACTTC. Based on the CDR3 plus reference TRBV29-1 and TRBJ2-5, the full variable domain is SAVISQKPSRDICQRGTSLTIQCQVDSQVTMMFWYRQQPGQSLTLIATANQGSEATYESGFVIDKFPISRPNLTFSTLTVSNMSPEDSSIYLCSTRTDQETQYFGPGTRLLVL.

A few counts support this clonotype. Here the CDR3 reads CASSDLSPGNQPQHF. CDR3 DNA: TGTGCCAGCTCCGACCTGAGTCCGGGCAATCAGCCCCAGCATTTT. This sequence joins TRBV18 and TRBJ1-5, with D unclear. The CDR3 totals 15 residues. V lost 6 bases to trimming and J lost 2 bases, with 14 bases between them. The germline V gene has CDR1 KGHSH and CDR2 LQKENI. Using reference TRBV18 and TRBJ1-5 for the parts outside the CDR3, the full variable domain is NAGVMQNPRHLVRRRGQEARLRCSPMKGHSHVYWYRQLPEEGLKFMVYLQKENIIDESGMPKERFSAEFPKEGPSILRIQQVVRGDSAAYFCASSDLSPGNQPQHFGDGTRLSIL.

This clonotype was observed a handful of times. The chain recombines TRBV10-2 with TRBJ1-1; D call uncertain. The length of the CDR3 is 13 residues. V was cut by 2 bases and J by 13 bases, with 17 bases left in between. Germline assignment: CDR1 WSHSY and CDR2 SAAADI. The CDR3 nucleotides are TGCGCCAGCAGTGAGCCGTCCAACCACCGCGTTTTCTTT. It is translated as CASSEPSNHRVFF.

The chain links TRBV7-3 to TRBJ2-5, with TRBD1 matching over 7 bases. The CDR3 runs to 14 residues. V dropped 7 bases and J dropped 0; count of bases not matched to a gene: 5. From germline, CDR1 is SGHTA and CDR2 FQGTGA. This chain's CDR3 is CASTPGQNQETQYF. The CDR3 DNA follows: TGTGCCAGCACCCCGGGACAGAACCAAGAGACCCAGTACTTC.

V usage is TRBV4-2 and J usage is TRBJ2-7; TRBD2 agrees at 7 bases. Per the germline V gene, CDR1 is LGHNA and CDR2 is YNFKEQ. The V segment lost 6 bases and the J segment 5 bases; nucleotides outside the gene matches: 7. This CDR3 comprises 13 residues. CDR3 nucleotides: TGTGCCAGCAGACCGACTAGCCACCACGAGCAGTACTTC. This gives the protein CASRPTSHHEQYF.

This clonotype was detected ten times or more. The chain employs TRBV20-1 and TRBJ1-1; D gene ambiguous. Trimming pared 0 bases from V and 2 bases from J, leaving 1 base between. Germline loops: CDR1 DFQATT, CDR2 SNEGSKA (reference sequence). CDR3 size: 11 residues. The CDR3 here is CSARENTEAFF. The CDR3, as DNA: TGCAGTGCTAGAGAAAACACTGAAGCTTTCTTT.

This clonotype appeared a few times. The V call is TRBV6-2 or TRBV6-3, the J call TRBJ2-1; 7 nucleotides agree with TRBD2. The CDR3 runs to 17 residues. V shed 4 bases and J 0 bases; nucleotides not matched to a gene: 9. Looked up from germline, CDR1 is MNHEY and CDR2 is SVGEGT. Written as DNA, the CDR3 is TGTGCCAGCAGTTCCCCCTTGGGAGGGAGCTCCTACAATGAGCAGTTCTTC. As protein: CASSSPLGGSSYNEQFF.

This clonotype was picked up a small number of times. The rearrangement uses TRBV2 and TRBJ2-3; 12 bases are shared with TRBD2. The CDR3 has 17 amino acids. Germline CDR1 is SNHLY and CDR2 is FYNNEI. The V and J ends lost 2 bases and 3 bases, in that order; junction bases with no gene match: 6. The CDR3 DNA is TGTGCCAGCAGTGAACCCAGACTAGCGGGAGAGACAGATACGCAGTATTTT. Protein: CASSEPRLAGETDTQYF.

The table lists this clonotype with a few counts. The junction departs from the called germline gene at one end, perhaps through a read error. The CDR3 region has the DNA TGTGCCAGCAGCCGCGGTACGCCCGGGGGGCTTGAATTT. Protein product: CASSRGTPGGLEF. The V call is TRBV5-6, the J call TRBJ1-1, with D tentatively TRBD1 (6 bases). CDR3 length equals 13 residues. Germline V gene data show CDR1 as SGHDT and CDR2 as YYEEEE.

The chain uses TRBV20-1 and TRBJ1-2, with TRBD1 as a possible D gene (6 bases). Per the germline V gene, CDR1 is DFQATT and CDR2 is SNEGSKA (reference sequence). There are 13 residues in the CDR3. V shed 2 bases and J shed 2 bases, with 9 bases lying between them. Here the CDR3 reads CSARPTGNYGYTF. The CDR3 nucleotides read TGCAGTGCTAGACCGACAGGAAACTATGGCTACACCTTC.

This clonotype turned up a few times. The chain employs TRBV20-1 and TRBJ2-7, with TRBD2 matching over 10 bases. The CDR3 covers 14 residues. The germline V gene encodes CDR1 DFQATT and CDR2 SNEGSKA (reference sequence). V was pared by 3 bases and J by 3 bases, with 5 bases of the junction left unmatched. The CDR3 here is CSASPAGGNYEQYF. CDR3 coding DNA: TGCAGTGCTAGTCCAGCGGGGGGGAACTACGAGCAGTACTTC.

The chain carries TRBV6-2 or TRBV6-3 and TRBJ2-7; no reliable D call. V gave up 4 bases and J gave up 5 bases, with 15 bases separating them. Germline lookup yields CDR1 MNHEY and CDR2 SVGEGT. CDR3 length: 14 residues. For the CDR3, the DNA is TGTGCCAGCAGTTCAGCTTCGGATGGAAACGAGCAGTACTTC. The encoded protein is CASSSASDGNEQYF.

The chain has TRBV11-2 and TRBJ2-5; D tentatively fits TRBD1 or TRBD2 (5 bases each). V lost 9 bases and J lost 1, with 12 bases in between. The CDR3 spans 13 residues. Germline V gene lookup returns CDR1 SGHAT and CDR2 FQNNGV. CDR3 residues: CASRGGFQETQYF. The DNA for the CDR3 is TGTGCCAGTCGTGGGGGTTTCCAAGAGACCCAGTACTTC. Full variable domain (rest looked up from reference TRBV11-2 and TRBJ2-5): EAGVAQSPRYKIIEKRQSVAFWCNPISGHATLYWYQQILGQGPKLLIQFQNNGVVDDSQLPKDRFSAERLKGVDSTLKIQPAKLEDSAVYLCASRGGFQETQYFGPGTRLLVL.

The chain employs TRBV10-3 and TRBJ1-1; 7 positions match TRBD1. Germline CDR1 ENHRY, CDR2 SYGVKD. V shed 2 bases, J shed 3 bases, and the junction held 12 bases outside the gene matches. The CDR3 loop spans 17 amino acids. The CDR3 DNA sequence: TGTGCCATCAGTGAGCCCAAGGGGGGGGGACAGCACACTGAAGCTTTCTTT. This gives the protein CAISEPKGGGQHTEAFF.

This clonotype has only a few counts. This chain connects TRBV28 to TRBJ2-7, with 9 bases that match TRBD1. Unmatched junction bases numbered 3, after V lost 2 bases and J lost 7 bases. CDR3 size: 13 residues. Germline V gene data show CDR1 as MDHEN and CDR2 as SYDVKM. DNA for the CDR3: TGTGCCAGCAGTTTAACAGGGGGCTTGGAGCAGTACTTC. Protein: CASSLTGGLEQYF.

The J gene is TRBJ2-3, the V gene TRBV18; the match to TRBD1 covers 10 bases. Germline trimming cut 3 bases from V and 6 bases from J; bases unmatched to any gene: 3. The CDR3 length is 14 residues. Germline-derived CDR1 and CDR2 are KGHSH and LQKENI. CDR3 DNA: TGTGCCAGCTCACCGGGACAGGGGTACGATACGCAGTATTTT. It encodes CASSPGQGYDTQYF.

This clonotype was observed a few times. The V and J genes are TRBV2 and TRBJ1-2; perhaps TRBD1 as D (6 bases). Germline loops: CDR1 SNHLY, CDR2 FYNNEI. The CDR3 has 14 amino acids. V lost 5 bases, J lost 7 bases, and 17 bases lay in between. CDR3 sequence (DNA): TGTGCCAGCAGTCCGCACACAGGGTCGCGTGGCTACACCTTC. As protein: CASSPHTGSRGYTF.

This clonotype was found a few times. The chain is built from TRBV9 and TRBJ1-4; possibly TRBD1 for D (6 bases). CDR1 is SGDLS, CDR2 YYNGEE, per germline. The CDR3 runs 15 residues. V lost 3 bases and J 8 bases, leaving 17 bases between the germline ends. The CDR3 spells CASSAITGFGEKLFF. The CDR3 bases are TGTGCCAGCAGCGCCATTACAGGGTTCGGAGAAAAACTGTTTTTT.

V and J are TRBV4-3 and TRBJ2-7, with 8 bases fitting TRBD1. J lost 5 bases, V lost 0 bases, and 6 bases had no gene match. The CDR3 spans 15 residues. The germline CDR1 and CDR2 sequences are LGHNA and YSLEER. This CDR3 reads CASSQDPRGPNEQYF. Written as DNA, the CDR3 is TGCGCCAGCAGCCAAGATCCCAGGGGGCCGAACGAGCAGTACTTC.

The rearrangement joins TRBV14 to TRBJ1-1; D may be TRBD1 (6 bases). CDR1 SGHDN and CDR2 FVKESK come from the germline V gene. V was shortened by 4 bases and J by 1 base, with 10 bases between the two germline ends. The CDR3 sequence is 14 residues long. The CDR3 sequence: CASSRPGQNTEAFF. The CDR3 bases are TGTGCCAGCAGCCGACCGGGACAGAACACTGAAGCTTTCTTT. Based on the CDR3 plus reference TRBV14 and TRBJ1-1, the full variable domain is EAGVTQFPSHSVIEKGQTVTLRCDPISGHDNLYWYRRVMGKEIKFLLHFVKESKQDESGMPNNRFLAERTGGTYSTLKVQPAELEDSGVYFCASSRPGQNTEAFFGQGTRLTVV.

The CDR3 bases are TGTGCCAGCAGTTCGTGGGGACGGTTGAACACTGAAGCTTTCTTT. Its translation is CASSSWGRLNTEAFF. The chain joins TRBV6-2 or TRBV6-3 to TRBJ1-1; a possible D gene is TRBD1 (5 bases). This CDR3 is 15 amino acids long. CDR1 and CDR2 (germline): MNHEY, SVGEGT. The V and J ends lost 4 bases and 0 bases respectively, with 12 bases between them.

This clonotype was counted many times. The J gene is TRBJ2-3, the V gene TRBV5-6; 8 nucleotides agree with TRBD2. This CDR3 comprises 18 residues. Germline CDR1 and CDR2: SGHDT and YYEEEE. The junction had 13 bases not matched to a gene; V was cut back by 4 bases and J by 0 bases. In nucleotides, the CDR3 is TGTGCCAGCAGCCAACTGAATAGCGGGGATTCTAGCACAGATACGCAGTATTTT. It is translated as CASSQLNSGDSSTDTQYF. Using reference TRBV5-6 and TRBJ2-3 for the parts outside the CDR3, the full variable domain is DAGVTQSPTHLIKTRGQQVTLRCSPKSGHDTVSWYQQALGQGPQFIFQYYEEEERQRGNFPDRFSGHQFPNYSSELNVNALLLGDSALYLCASSQLNSGDSSTDTQYFGPGTRLTVL.

This chain connects TRBV4-2 to TRBJ1-6; D call uncertain. The CDR3 has 18 amino acids. The V gene lost 5 bases and the J gene lost 0 bases, with 17 bases spanning the gap. Germline CDR1 is LGHNA and CDR2 is YNFKEQ. CDR3 DNA sequence: TGTGCCAGCAGCAAACGAACGGAGAACAGCTCCTATAATTCACCCCTCCACTTT. Amino acid sequence: CASSKRTENSSYNSPLHF.

CDR3 region: CASSDGVSKAFF. The CDR3 DNA sequence: TGTGCCAGCAGTGATGGGGTGTCCAAAGCTTTCTTT. V and J are TRBV2 and TRBJ1-1; D gene ambiguous. This CDR3 contains 12 residues. The ends were cut back, 3 bases at V and 9 bases at J, with 11 bases in the middle. The V gene's germline CDR1 is SNHLY and CDR2 FYNNEI.

The sample holds many counts of this clonotype. Written as DNA, the CDR3 is TGCGCCAGCAGCCAAGATACAGGGGGGCGTTCCTCCTACGAGCAGTACTTC. This codes for CASSQDTGGRSSYEQYF. The chain has TRBV4-3 and TRBJ2-7; 8 bases align to TRBD1. Germline CDR1 is LGHNA and CDR2 is YSLEER. V trimming: 0 bases; J trimming: 0 bases; junction bases outside the gene matches: 7. The CDR3 runs to 17 residues.